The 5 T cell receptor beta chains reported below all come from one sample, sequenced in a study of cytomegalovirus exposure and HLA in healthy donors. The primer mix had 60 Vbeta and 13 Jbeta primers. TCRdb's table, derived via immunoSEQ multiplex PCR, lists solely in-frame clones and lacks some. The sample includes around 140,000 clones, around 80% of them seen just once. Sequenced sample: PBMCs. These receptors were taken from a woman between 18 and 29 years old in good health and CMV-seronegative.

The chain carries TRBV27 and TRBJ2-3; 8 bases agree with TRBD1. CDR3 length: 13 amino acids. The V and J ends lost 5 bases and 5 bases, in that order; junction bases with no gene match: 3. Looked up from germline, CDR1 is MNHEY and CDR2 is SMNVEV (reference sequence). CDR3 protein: CASSPDRGDTQYF. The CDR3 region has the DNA TGTGCCAGCAGTCCCGACAGGGGAGATACGCAGTATTTT.

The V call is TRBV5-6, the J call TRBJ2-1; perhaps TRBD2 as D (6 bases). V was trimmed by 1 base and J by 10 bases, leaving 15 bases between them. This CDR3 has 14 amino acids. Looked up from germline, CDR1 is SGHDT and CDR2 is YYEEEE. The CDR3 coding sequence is TGTGCCAGCAGCTTGAGGTCGGGGGAACGCGAGCAGTTCTTC. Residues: CASSLRSGEREQFF.

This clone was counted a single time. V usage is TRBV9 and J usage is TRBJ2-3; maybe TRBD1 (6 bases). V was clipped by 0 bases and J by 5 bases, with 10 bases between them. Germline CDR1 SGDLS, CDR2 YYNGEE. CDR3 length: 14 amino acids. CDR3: CASSVVGGGDTQYF. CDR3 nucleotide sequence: TGTGCCAGCAGCGTAGTAGGGGGTGGAGATACGCAGTATTTT.

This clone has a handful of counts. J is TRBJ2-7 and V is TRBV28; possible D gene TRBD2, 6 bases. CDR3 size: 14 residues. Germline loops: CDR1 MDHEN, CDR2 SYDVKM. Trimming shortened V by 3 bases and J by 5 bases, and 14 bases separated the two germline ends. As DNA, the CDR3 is TGTGCCAGCAGTTTCGGCGGGATGGTCCACGAGCAGTACTTC. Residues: CASSFGGMVHEQYF.

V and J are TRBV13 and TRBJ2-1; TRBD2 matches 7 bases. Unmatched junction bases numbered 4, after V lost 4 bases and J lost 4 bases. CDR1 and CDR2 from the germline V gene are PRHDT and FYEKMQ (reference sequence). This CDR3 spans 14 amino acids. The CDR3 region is CASSSRAGYNEQFF. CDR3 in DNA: TGTGCCAGCAGCTCCCGAGCGGGGTACAATGAGCAGTTCTTC.